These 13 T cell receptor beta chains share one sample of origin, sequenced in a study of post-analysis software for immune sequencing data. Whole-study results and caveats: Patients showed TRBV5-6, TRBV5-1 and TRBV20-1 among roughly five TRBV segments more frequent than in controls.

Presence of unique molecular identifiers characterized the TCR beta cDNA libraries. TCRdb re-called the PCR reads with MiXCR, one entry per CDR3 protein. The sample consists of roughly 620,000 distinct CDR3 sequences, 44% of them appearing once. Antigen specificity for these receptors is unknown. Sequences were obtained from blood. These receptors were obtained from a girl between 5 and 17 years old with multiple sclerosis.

Here the CDR3 reads CASSQDISYGYTF. CDR3 nucleotides: TGCGCCAGCAGCCAAGATATAAGCTATGGCTACACCTTC. The genes are TRBV4-1 and TRBJ1-2; D is ambiguous. V gave up 0 bases and J gave up 4 bases, with 6 bases separating them. Germline V CDR1 and CDR2: MGHRA, YSYEKL. This CDR3 has 13 residues.

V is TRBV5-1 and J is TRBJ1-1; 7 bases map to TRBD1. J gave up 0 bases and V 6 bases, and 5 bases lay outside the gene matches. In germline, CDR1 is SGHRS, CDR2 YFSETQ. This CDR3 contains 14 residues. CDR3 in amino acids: CASTWGQLNTEAFF. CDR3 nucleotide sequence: TGCGCCAGCACCTGGGGACAGCTGAACACTGAAGCTTTCTTT.

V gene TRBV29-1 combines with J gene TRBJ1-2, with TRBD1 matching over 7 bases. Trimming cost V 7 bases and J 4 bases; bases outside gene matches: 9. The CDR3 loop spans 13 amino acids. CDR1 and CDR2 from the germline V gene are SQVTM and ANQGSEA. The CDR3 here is CSGETGFGYGYTF. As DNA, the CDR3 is TGCAGCGGGGAGACAGGGTTTGGCTATGGCTACACCTTC.

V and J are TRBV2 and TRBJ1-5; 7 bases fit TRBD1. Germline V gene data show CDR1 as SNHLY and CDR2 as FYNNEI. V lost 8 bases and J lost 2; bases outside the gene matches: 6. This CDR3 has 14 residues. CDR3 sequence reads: CASEGTGGNQPQHF. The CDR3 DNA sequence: TGTGCCAGCGAAGGTACAGGGGGCAATCAGCCCCAGCATTTT.

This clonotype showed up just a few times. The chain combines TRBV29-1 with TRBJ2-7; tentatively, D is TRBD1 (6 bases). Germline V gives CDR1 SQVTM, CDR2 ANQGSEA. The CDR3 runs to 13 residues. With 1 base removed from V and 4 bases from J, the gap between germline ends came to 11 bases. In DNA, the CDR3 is TGCAGCGTTGAAGGGGCAGGGGTTTACGAGCAGTACTTC. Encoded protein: CSVEGAGVYEQYF.

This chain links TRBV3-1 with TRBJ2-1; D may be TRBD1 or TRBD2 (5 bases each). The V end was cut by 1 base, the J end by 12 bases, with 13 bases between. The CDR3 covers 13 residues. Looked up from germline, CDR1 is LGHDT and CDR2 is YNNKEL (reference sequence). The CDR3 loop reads CASSQVDGTGQFF. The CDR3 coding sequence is TGTGCCAGCAGCCAAGTCGACGGGACGGGGCAGTTCTTC.

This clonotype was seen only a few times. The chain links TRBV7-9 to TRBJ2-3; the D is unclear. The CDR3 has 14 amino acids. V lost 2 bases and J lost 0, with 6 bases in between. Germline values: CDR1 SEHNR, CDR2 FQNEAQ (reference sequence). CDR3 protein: CASSLILSTDTQYF. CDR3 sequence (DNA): TGTGCCAGCAGCTTAATCCTCAGCACAGATACGCAGTATTTT.

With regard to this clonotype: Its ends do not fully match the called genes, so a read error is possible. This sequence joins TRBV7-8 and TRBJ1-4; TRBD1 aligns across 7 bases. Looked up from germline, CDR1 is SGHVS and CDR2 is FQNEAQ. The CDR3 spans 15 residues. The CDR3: CASSPDRVPNEKRFF. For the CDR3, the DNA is TGTGCCAGCAGCCCCGACAGGGTACCTAATGAAAAACGGTTTTTT.

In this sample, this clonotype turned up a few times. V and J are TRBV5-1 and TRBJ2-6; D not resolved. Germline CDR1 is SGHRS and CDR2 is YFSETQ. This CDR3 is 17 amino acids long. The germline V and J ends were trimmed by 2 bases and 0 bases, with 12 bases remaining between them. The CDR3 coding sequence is TGCGCCAGCAGCTTTCCGGAAGGGTACTCTGGGGCCAACGTCCTGACTTTC. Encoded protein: CASSFPEGYSGANVLTF.

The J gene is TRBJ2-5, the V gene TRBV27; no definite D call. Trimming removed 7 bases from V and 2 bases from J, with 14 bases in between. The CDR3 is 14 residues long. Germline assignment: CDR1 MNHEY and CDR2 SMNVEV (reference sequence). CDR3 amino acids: CASKSPNLQETQYF. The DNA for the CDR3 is TGTGCCAGCAAGTCGCCAAACCTACAAGAGACCCAGTACTTC.

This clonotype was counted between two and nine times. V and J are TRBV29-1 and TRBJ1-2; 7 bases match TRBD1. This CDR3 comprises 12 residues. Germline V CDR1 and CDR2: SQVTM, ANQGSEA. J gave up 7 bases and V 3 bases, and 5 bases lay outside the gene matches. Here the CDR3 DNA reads TGCAGCGTTGATCGGCAGGGGGTTGGCTACACCTTC. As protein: CSVDRQGVGYTF.

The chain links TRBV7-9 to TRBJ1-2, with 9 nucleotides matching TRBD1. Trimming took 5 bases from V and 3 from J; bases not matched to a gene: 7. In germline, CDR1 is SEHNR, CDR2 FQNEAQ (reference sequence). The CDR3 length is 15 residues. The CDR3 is CASSAWDRAYYGYTF. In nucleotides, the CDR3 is TGTGCCAGCAGCGCCTGGGACAGGGCCTACTATGGCTACACCTTC. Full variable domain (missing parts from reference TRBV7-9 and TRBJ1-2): DTGVSQNPRHKITKRGQNVTFRCDPISEHNRLYWYRQTLGQGPEFLTYFQNEAQLEKSRLLSDRFSAERPKGSFSTLEIQRTEQGDSAMYLCASSAWDRAYYGYTFGSGTRLTVV.

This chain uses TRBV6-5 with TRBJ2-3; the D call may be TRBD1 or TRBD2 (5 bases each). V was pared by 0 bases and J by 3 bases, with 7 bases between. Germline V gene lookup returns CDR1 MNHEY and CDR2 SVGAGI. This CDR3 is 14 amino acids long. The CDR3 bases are TGTGCCAGCAGTTACTCAGAGGGGACAGATACGCAGTATTTT. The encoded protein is CASSYSEGTDTQYF.